These 21 T cell receptor beta chains were sequenced from one sample in a study of T cell repertoires in cytomegalovirus infection. One entry per CDR3 protein results from TCRdb running MiXCR on the reads. The table has about 180,000 distinct CDR3 sequences, around 15% seen once. The sample was PBMCs. The receptors stem from a human donor in good health (CMV status not recorded). Some clones in this sample may be carry-over from other donors' samples.

V gene TRBV29-1 combines with J gene TRBJ2-1; no clear D gene. V gave up 3 bases and J gave up 0 bases, with 6 bases separating them. CDR1 is SQVTM and CDR2 is ANQGSEA in the germline V gene. The CDR3 runs 13 residues. The CDR3 coding sequence is TGCAGCGTTGAGGGATACTCCTACAATGAGCAGTTCTTC. Its translation: CSVEGYSYNEQFF.

This clonotype was seen many times. The chain recombines TRBV11-2 with TRBJ2-1; the match to TRBD2 covers 10 bases. CDR1 is SGHAT, CDR2 FQNNGV, per germline. The J segment lost 6 bases and the V segment lost 5 bases, leaving 10 bases of the junction unmatched. The CDR3 runs to 16 residues. CDR3: CASSPLRTSGLNEQFF. CDR3 nucleotides: TGTGCCAGCAGCCCCCTCCGGACTAGCGGCCTCAATGAGCAGTTCTTC. Supplemented by reference TRBV11-2 and TRBJ2-1, the full variable domain reads EAGVAQSPRYKIIEKRQSVAFWCNPISGHATLYWYQQILGQGPKLLIQFQNNGVVDDSQLPKDRFSAERLKGVDSTLKIQPAKLEDSAVYLCASSPLRTSGLNEQFFGPGTRLTVL.

This sequence joins TRBV6-2 or TRBV6-3 and TRBJ2-7; tentatively, D is TRBD1 or TRBD2 (5 bases each). Trimming took 6 bases from V and 1 from J, leaving 13 bases between them. The CDR3 extends over 14 amino acids. Germline CDR1 reads MNHEY; CDR2 reads SVGEGT. CDR3 region: CASSRGALSYEQYF. The DNA for the CDR3 is TGTGCCAGCAGCCGAGGGGCACTGTCCTACGAGCAGTACTTC.

The rearrangement uses TRBV5-1 and TRBJ1-6; D not certain. This CDR3 has 15 residues. The germline CDR1 and CDR2 sequences are SGHRS and YFSETQ. Trimming pared 3 bases from V and 5 bases from J, leaving 12 bases between. DNA for the CDR3: TGCGCCAGCAGCTCCGGGCCCGACCATAATTCACCCCTCCACTTT. Its protein is CASSSGPDHNSPLHF.

In its sample, this clonotype was seen many times. The chain recombines TRBV7-2 with TRBJ2-2; D is unclear. Germline CDR1 is SGHTA and CDR2 is FQGNSA. V lost 5 bases, J lost 5 bases, and 9 bases lay in between. This CDR3 spans 13 amino acids. The CDR3 spells CASSGFETGELFF. The CDR3 DNA reads as TGTGCCAGCAGCGGGTTCGAGACCGGGGAGCTGTTTTTT.

This chain links TRBV7-9 with TRBJ1-4; 7 bases fit TRBD1. Germline-derived CDR1 and CDR2 are SEHNR and FQNEAQ (reference sequence). Germline trimming cut 1 base from V and 8 bases from J; bases unmatched to any gene: 7. The CDR3 sequence is 15 residues long. This CDR3 reads CASSLGTGSQEKLFF. The CDR3 nucleotides are TGTGCCAGCAGCTTAGGGACAGGATCCCAGGAAAAACTGTTTTTT.

This clonotype was recorded many times. The chain is built from TRBV12-3 or TRBV12-4 and TRBJ1-5, with 9 bases matching TRBD1. V trimming: 5 bases; J trimming: 6 bases; junction bases outside the gene matches: 5. The CDR3 is 14 residues long. CDR3 in DNA: TGTGCCAGCAGTCCACAGGGGGCTCTTCAGCCCCAGCATTTT. This sequence encodes CASSPQGALQPQHF.

There are a few counts of this clonotype. V and J are TRBV29-1 and TRBJ2-1; no firm D call. The V end was cut by 7 bases, the J end by 7 bases, with 11 bases between. The CDR3 consists of 11 residues. The germline gives CDR1 SQVTM, CDR2 ANQGSEA. The CDR3: CSGVVGNEQFF. The CDR3 bases are TGCAGCGGTGTTGTGGGGAATGAGCAGTTCTTC.

The genes are TRBV29-1 and TRBJ1-5; D gene uncertain. The V end lost 6 bases, the J end lost 2 bases, and 14 bases lay between the germline ends. The germline CDR1 and CDR2 sequences are SQVTM and ANQGSEA. There are 14 residues in the CDR3. CDR3 DNA: TGCAGCGTCTCGGAATCTGCTGGCAATCAGCCCCAGCATTTT. Amino acid sequence: CSVSESAGNQPQHF.

In this sample, this clonotype turned up a few times. V and J are TRBV12-5 and TRBJ2-1; D unclear. Trimming took off 4 bases at V and 5 bases at J, with 15 bases between the two ends. Germline assignment: CDR1 LGHNT and CDR2 FRNRAP. The CDR3 length is 15 residues. CDR3 DNA: TGTGCTAGTGGTTCGGACGATTTCAAACACAATGAGCAGTTCTTC. It specifies CASGSDDFKHNEQFF.

On this clonotype: This may come from a read error, since a much larger clone is one base off. This chain connects TRBV7-2 to TRBJ2-2; no firm D call. Trimming took off 6 bases at V and 2 bases at J, with 7 bases between the two ends. Germline V gene data show CDR1 as SGHTA and CDR2 as FQGNSA. The CDR3 runs to 13 residues. CDR3 coding DNA: TGTGCCAGCAGGGGGTCTAACACCGGGGAGCTGTTTTTT. Amino acid sequence: CASRGSNTGELFF.

At least ten counts were recorded for this clonotype. This chain links TRBV7-2 with TRBJ2-5; the match to TRBD2 covers 9 bases. After removal of 3 bases from V and 5 bases from J, the junction contained 10 bases not matched to a gene. The CDR3 is made up of 16 amino acids. CDR1 is SGHTA, CDR2 FQGNSA, per germline. The CDR3 DNA follows: TGTGCCAGCAGCTTCCGCGGTAGCGGGAGACCCGAGACCCAGTACTTC. Protein sequence: CASSFRGSGRPETQYF.

In this sample, this clonotype turned up many times. Written as DNA, the CDR3 is TGTGCCAGCAGCTTAGGCCAGGACTCCTACGAGCAGTACTTC. It yields the protein CASSLGQDSYEQYF. The J gene is TRBJ2-7, the V gene TRBV7-9; D is undetermined. CDR1 is SEHNR, CDR2 FQNEAQ, per germline (reference sequence). V lost 1 base to trimming and J lost 0 bases, with 7 bases between them. This CDR3 is built from 14 residues.

V is TRBV20-1 and J is TRBJ1-5; possibly TRBD1 for D (6 bases). V gave up 3 bases and J gave up 6 bases, with 12 bases separating them. The germline V gene encodes CDR1 DFQATT and CDR2 SNEGSKA (reference sequence). The CDR3 length is 13 residues. DNA for the CDR3: TGCAGTGCTAGTGGGGGGGGCGGTCAGCCCCAGCATTTT. Protein: CSASGGGGQPQHF.

The chain combines TRBV7-2 with TRBJ2-3, with no clear D. V lost 5 bases and J lost 4, with 10 bases in between. Germline CDR1 SGHTA, CDR2 FQGNSA. This CDR3 contains 13 residues. In nucleotides, the CDR3 is TGTGCCAGCAGCCGTATAGGCCCAGATACGCAGTATTTT. This gives the protein CASSRIGPDTQYF.

This clonotype was detected many times. V and J are TRBV7-2 and TRBJ1-1; weak D call: TRBD1 (5 bases). Germline V gene data show CDR1 as SGHTA and CDR2 as FQGNSA. Trimming shortened V by 5 bases and J by 0 bases, and 13 bases separated the two germline ends. The CDR3 has 15 amino acids. The CDR3 loop is CASSGGVNMNTEAFF. CDR3 nucleotide sequence: TGTGCCAGCAGCGGGGGGGTCAACATGAACACTGAAGCTTTCTTT. Variable domain in full (rest from reference TRBV7-2 and TRBJ1-1): GAGVSQSPSNKVTEKGKDVELRCDPISGHTALYWYRQSLGQGLEFLIYFQGNSAPDKSGLPSDRFSAERTGGSVSTLTIQRTQQEDSAVYLCASSGGVNMNTEAFFGQGTRLTVV.

This clonotype was detected many times. The chain uses TRBV7-2 and TRBJ2-7; D not resolved. The germline gives CDR1 SGHTA, CDR2 FQGNSA. This CDR3 has 13 residues. V lost 6 bases and J 2 bases, leaving 11 bases between the germline ends. The CDR3 DNA reads as TGTGCCAGCAGACCCGGCAGTGCCTACGAGCAGTACTTC. Its translation: CASRPGSAYEQYF.

CDR3 region: CSAQGGRDYGYTF. CDR3 DNA sequence: TGCAGCGCCCAAGGGGGGAGAGACTATGGCTACACCTTC. The chain employs TRBV29-1 and TRBJ1-2; maybe TRBD1 (6 bases). The V and J ends lost 7 bases and 3 bases respectively, with 15 bases between them. CDR1 and CDR2 (germline): SQVTM, ANQGSEA. The CDR3 has 13 residues.

This clonotype was counted a few times. The chain combines TRBV5-5 with TRBJ1-1, with D possibly TRBD1 on 6 matching bases. The CDR3 is made up of 14 amino acids. V was trimmed by 3 bases and J by 4 bases, leaving 13 bases between them. Germline-derived CDR1 and CDR2 are SGHKS and YYEKEE (reference sequence). CDR3 protein: CASSWNTGSTEAFF. As DNA, the CDR3 is TGTGCCAGCAGCTGGAATACAGGGAGCACTGAAGCTTTCTTT.

The gene calls are TRBV7-2 and TRBJ2-7; the match to TRBD2 covers 7 bases. V was pared by 5 bases and J by 2 bases, with 6 bases of the junction left unmatched. The CDR3 covers 14 residues. The V gene's germline CDR1 is SGHTA and CDR2 FQGNSA. The CDR3 DNA follows: TGTGCCAGCAGCCCGGGGGGTTGGGCCTACGAGCAGTACTTC. Amino acid sequence: CASSPGGWAYEQYF.

V usage is TRBV11-3 and J usage is TRBJ1-1; 8 bases map to TRBD1. Germline CDR1 SGHNT, CDR2 YENEEA. This CDR3 region has 13 residues. Trimming cost V 1 base and J 8 bases; bases outside gene matches: 3. The CDR3 DNA is TGTGCCAGCAGCTTAGTAGGGGACAGGGAAGCTTTCTTT. This gives the protein CASSLVGDREAFF.